Presented here are 20 T cell receptor beta chains from one specimen sequenced in a study of tumor-infiltrating lymphocytes in primary liver carcinoma. Synthesis of TCR beta cDNA was carried out from 500 ng total RNA with a constant-region primer. Amplification in three nested multiplex PCR rounds with slightly modified ARM-PCR gave rise to TCR beta libraries. Two initial PCR rounds of approximately 10 cycles each paired TRBV1-TRBV30 forward primers with a C-beta reverse primer. TCRdb reprocessed the multiplex PCR reads via MiXCR and lists one record per CDR3 protein. The table includes 180,000 or so distinct CDR3 sequences, about 60% detected once. For blood RNA, unsorted whole blood served as the source, and germline DNA was extracted too. Sequenced: peripheral blood. The receptors shown here come from a man aged 35 to 55 with primary liver carcinoma and hepatitis B virus infection.

With regard to this clonotype: Since a much larger clone is just one base distant, this may be a read error. This sequence joins TRBV11-2 and TRBJ2-3; 13 bases map to TRBD2. Germline loops: CDR1 SGHAT, CDR2 FQNNGV. The CDR3 loop spans 19 amino acids. CDR3 in DNA: TGTGCCAGCAGCTTAGAGGGATGGGGACTAGCGGGGATTCCAGATACGCATTATTTT. Protein sequence: CASSLEGWGLAGIPDTHYF.

Turning to this clonotype: The CDR3 carries no conserved terminal phenylalanine or tryptophan, so it likely arises from a read error. The chain carries TRBV10-2 and TRBJ2-2, with TRBD1 matching over 7 bases. The CDR3 loop spans 12 amino acids. J was trimmed by 6 bases and V by 10 bases; bases with no gene match: 5. CDR1 and CDR2 (germline): WSHSY, SAAADI. CDR3 protein: CATFQGAGELFI. The CDR3 nucleotides read TGCGCCACCTTCCAGGGGGCCGGGGAGCTGTTTATT.

J is TRBJ2-7 and V is TRBV6-5, with 8 bases identical to TRBD1. V lost 2 bases to trimming and J lost 4 bases; unmatched junction nucleotides: 7. This CDR3 region has 15 residues. CDR1 MNHEY and CDR2 SVGAGI come from the germline V gene. This CDR3 is CASSYERTGMYEQYF. As DNA, the CDR3 is TGTGCCAGCAGTTACGAACGGACAGGGATGTACGAGCAGTACTTC.

This clonotype has a handful of counts. CDR3 coding DNA: TGTGCCATCAGTGAGGGGGCGGGAGGTTCCAATGAGCAGTTCTTC. It is translated as CAISEGAGGSNEQFF. The gene calls are TRBV10-3 and TRBJ2-1, with 8 bases that match TRBD2. This CDR3 has 15 amino acids. Germline loops: CDR1 ENHRY, CDR2 SYGVKD. Trimming took 2 bases from V and 6 from J; bases not matched to a gene: 6.

A note on this clonotype: Germline and junction disagree at one end, which may indicate a read error. The chain is built from TRBV11-2 and TRBJ2-1; TRBD1 aligns across 8 bases. Germline-derived CDR1 and CDR2 are SGHAT and FQNNGV. CDR3 length: 14 residues. Here the CDR3 reads CASSVTGVYIEQFF. In DNA form, the CDR3 reads TGTGCTAGCAGCGTGACAGGGGTTTACATTGAGCAGTTCTTT.

This clonotype turned up a few times. V gene TRBV6-5 combines with J gene TRBJ1-6, with 10 bases lining up with TRBD1. Losses at the gene ends were 6 bases for V and 6 bases for J; bases not matched to a gene: 8. CDR3 length: 16 amino acids. Looked up from germline, CDR1 is MNHEY and CDR2 is SVGAGI. The CDR3, as DNA: TGTGCCAGCAGCTCCCGACAGGGGGCTGCTAATTCACCCCTCCACTTT. As protein: CASSSRQGAANSPLHF.

With regard to this clonotype: This could be a read error, since a much larger clone is one nucleotide away. The genes are TRBV29-1 and TRBJ2-3; 13 nucleotides align to TRBD2. CDR1 is SQVTM and CDR2 is ANQGSEA in the germline V gene. The CDR3 runs 16 residues. Losses at the gene ends were 7 bases for V and 4 bases for J; bases not matched to a gene: 11. The CDR3 region is CSADQRTSGSADTQYF. The CDR3 coding sequence is TGCAGCGCCGATCAAAGGACTAGCGGGAGCGCAGATACGCAGTATTTT.

The V and J genes are TRBV11-2 and TRBJ2-7; D not certain. V was clipped by 2 bases and J by 2 bases, with 13 bases between them. Germline values: CDR1 SGHAT, CDR2 FQNNGV. This CDR3 is built from 15 residues. The CDR3 loop is CASSLSETETYEQYF. The DNA of the CDR3 is TGTGCCAGCAGCTTAAGTGAGACCGAAACCTACGAGCAGTACTTC.

The V gene is TRBV7-9, the J gene TRBJ2-1; D gene ambiguous. From germline, CDR1 is SEHNR and CDR2 FQNEAQ (reference sequence). The CDR3 loop spans 14 amino acids. Trimming removed 3 bases at V and 2 bases at J, with 8 bases between. This CDR3 reads CASSLSLAYNEQFF. Here the CDR3 DNA reads TGTGCCAGCAGCTTGAGCCTAGCCTACAATGAGCAGTTCTTC.

The J gene is TRBJ1-6, the V gene TRBV2, with TRBD1 matching over 7 bases. The V gene's germline CDR1 is SNHLY and CDR2 FYNNEI. The CDR3 totals 16 residues. Germline trimming cut 5 bases from V and 6 bases from J; bases unmatched to any gene: 10. As DNA, the CDR3 is TGTGCCAGCAGTAGTCATGGGGACAGTCCTAATTCACCCCTCCACTTT. This codes for CASSSHGDSPNSPLHF.

Of note for this clonotype: This could be a read error, since a much larger clone is one nucleotide away. The chain has TRBV4-1 and TRBJ2-2; weak D call: TRBD2 (5 bases). From germline, CDR1 is MGHRA and CDR2 YSYEKL. This CDR3 has 15 residues. The CDR3 region is CASSHMESITGERFF. The CDR3 region has the DNA TGCGCCAGCAGCCATATGGAAAGCATCACCGGGGAGCGGTTTTTT.

This clonotype was counted between two and nine times. The chain employs TRBV4-1 and TRBJ1-1; 7 bases are shared with TRBD1. The length of the CDR3 is 16 residues. CDR1 and CDR2 (germline): MGHRA, YSYEKL. V lost 2 bases to trimming and J lost 6 bases; unmatched junction nucleotides: 12. The CDR3 reads CASSQIGTVQYPEAFF. The CDR3 DNA reads TGCGCCAGCAGCCAAATCGGGACAGTACAGTATCCTGAAGCTTTCTTT.

The chain recombines TRBV13 with TRBJ2-3; a weak D match, TRBD2 (5 bases). The germline CDR1 and CDR2 sequences are PRHDT and FYEKMQ (reference sequence). The CDR3 length is 14 residues. Trimming shortened V by 4 bases and J by 0 bases, and 8 bases separated the two germline ends. The DNA for the CDR3 is TGTGCCAGCAGCTGGAGCGGTAGCACAGATACGCAGTATTTT. Translating it yields CASSWSGSTDTQYF.

Details on this clonotype: This may be a read error, as it is one base from a much larger clone. In nucleotides, the CDR3 is TGTACCAGCAGCTTAGGAGGATCCGGGAACACTGAAGCTTTCTTT. Residues: CTSSLGGSGNTEAFF. V is TRBV11-3 and J is TRBJ1-1; D ambiguous. CDR1 SGHNT and CDR2 YENEEA come from the germline V gene. CDR3 length: 15 residues.

This clonotype has a single count. The V call is TRBV5-1, the J call TRBJ2-3; D is unresolved. V lost 6 bases and J lost 3, with 8 bases in between. The CDR3 length is 12 residues. CDR1 and CDR2 (germline): SGHRS, YFSETQ. Written as DNA, the CDR3 is TGCGCCAGCATGGTGGGGACAGATACGCAGTATTTT. Encoded protein: CASMVGTDTQYF.

As to this clonotype: An end of the junction differs from the germline gene, which may be a read error. The rearrangement uses TRBV6-6 and TRBJ1-6; D is ambiguous. CDR1 is MNHNY, CDR2 SVGAGI, per germline (reference sequence). CDR3 length: 12 residues. Here the CDR3 DNA reads TGTGCCAGCAGAGGAGGGAATTCACCCCTCGACTTT. Protein sequence: CASRGGNSPLDF.

This chain joins TRBV6-5 and TRBJ2-2, with 7 bases lining up with TRBD2. Germline CDR1 MNHEY, CDR2 SVGAGI. The CDR3 sequence is 14 residues long. V gave up 6 bases and J gave up 1 base; unmatched junction bases: 2. In DNA form, the CDR3 reads TGTGCCAGCAGGAGCGGGGTGAACACCGGGGAGCTGTTTTTT. Its translation: CASRSGVNTGELFF.

This clonotype has ten or more counts. The chain recombines TRBV6-1 with TRBJ2-3, with 7 bases fitting TRBD1. This CDR3 comprises 14 residues. CDR1 and CDR2 from the germline V gene are MNHNS and SASEGT. With 3 bases clipped from V and 3 bases from J, the junction kept 3 bases outside the gene matches. CDR3 loop: CASSDRGQTDTQYF. The CDR3 DNA reads as TGTGCCAGCAGTGATAGGGGGCAGACAGATACGCAGTATTTT.

This clonotype was detected only a few times. The chain is built from TRBV12-3 or TRBV12-4 and TRBJ1-5; D call uncertain. The CDR3 contains 14 residues. With 4 bases removed from V and 1 base from J, the gap between germline ends came to 8 bases. CDR3 bases: TGTGCCAGCAGTTCTTCCAGGAGCAATCAGCCCCAGCATTTT. Translation: CASSSSRSNQPQHF.

This clonotype turned up a few times. A much larger clonotype is one base distant, so this may be a read error. This chain joins TRBV11-3 and TRBJ1-1; weak D call: TRBD1 (6 bases). Germline CDR1 is SGHNT and CDR2 is YENEEA. The CDR3 spans 14 residues. CDR3 residues: CAGSSSGAGTEAFF. The CDR3 DNA is TGTGCCGGCAGCTCATCAGGGGCGGGCACTGAAGCTTTCTTT.